These 12 T cell receptor beta chains share one sample of origin, sequenced in a study of shared clonotypes between healthy human individuals. The assay was immunoSEQ multiplex PCR, and TCRdb's table has in-frame clones only and misses some. The profile shows 730,000 or so clones, about two thirds of them singletons. Sequencing was performed on memory CD4+ T cells sorted from blood. Specified subset: CD45RA-negative fraction. These receptors were obtained from a woman in her 30s in good health.

V is TRBV29-1 and J is TRBJ2-1, with D perhaps TRBD1 (8 bases). Germline V CDR1 and CDR2: SQVTM, ANQGSEA. CDR3 length: 14 amino acids. Trimming removed 8 bases from V and 6 bases from J, with 20 bases in between. The CDR3 DNA reads TGCAGCACTCTTCGGACAGGGAGGGGCAATGAGCAGTTCTTC. It specifies CSTLRTGRGNEQFF.

CDR3 DNA: TGTGCCAGTAGTCTGGGAGGACGCCTCGTCTACGAGCAGTACTTC. This sequence encodes CASSLGGRLVYEQYF. The J gene is TRBJ2-7, the V gene TRBV19; maybe TRBD2 (6 bases). Germline assignment: CDR1 LNHDA and CDR2 SQIVND (reference sequence). V dropped 5 bases and J dropped 3 bases, with 17 bases sitting between them. The CDR3 consists of 15 residues. The complete variable domain, with remaining parts taken from reference TRBV19 and TRBJ2-7, reads DGGITQSPKYLFRKEGQNVTLSCEQNLNHDAMYWYRQDPGQGLRLIYYSQIVNDFQKGDIAEGYSVSREKKESFPLTVTSAQKNPTAFYLCASSLGGRLVYEQYFGPGTRLTVT.

This clone was recorded a few times. This chain uses TRBV5-6 with TRBJ2-5, with D possibly TRBD1 on 6 matching bases. Trimming cost V 4 bases and J 5 bases, with 18 bases left between them. The CDR3 covers 15 residues. Germline lookup yields CDR1 SGHDT and CDR2 YYEEEE. The CDR3 loop reads CASSLYRTGSETQYF. CDR3 sequence (DNA): TGTGCCAGCAGCCTATACCGAACAGGGTCCGAGACCCAGTACTTC. Using reference TRBV5-6 and TRBJ2-5 for the parts outside the CDR3, the full variable domain is DAGVTQSPTHLIKTRGQQVTLRCSPKSGHDTVSWYQQALGQGPQFIFQYYEEEERQRGNFPDRFSGHQFPNYSSELNVNALLLGDSALYLCASSLYRTGSETQYFGPGTRLLVL.

This chain connects TRBV9 to TRBJ2-2, with no clear D. Per germline, CDR1 SGDLS and CDR2 YYNGEE. V was pared by 5 bases and J by 1 base, with 15 bases between. This CDR3 is built from 16 residues. CDR3 sequence reads: CASSRQTGQNTGELFF. The DNA for the CDR3 is TGTGCCAGCAGTCGCCAAACGGGCCAGAACACCGGGGAGCTGTTTTTT.

This clone was seen only once. V usage is TRBV7-6 and J usage is TRBJ2-2; 10 bases are a match to TRBD2. CDR3 length: 15 residues. V shed 6 bases and J 7 bases; nucleotides not matched to a gene: 8. Germline assignment: CDR1 SGHVS and CDR2 FNYEAQ. DNA of the CDR3: TGTGCCAGCAGGACCACTAGCGGGAAAGTCGGGGAGCTGTTTTTT. Translating gives CASRTTSGKVGELFF. The entire variable domain, with the rest obtained from reference TRBV7-6 and TRBJ2-2, is as follows: GAGVSQSPRYKVTKRGQDVALRCDPISGHVSLYWYRQALGQGPEFLTYFNYEAQQDKSGLPNDRFSAERPEGSISTLTIQRTEQRDSAMYRCASRTTSGKVGELFFGEGSRLTVL.

For this clone: In the same sample, other DNA sequences code for this CDR3. As DNA, the CDR3 is TGTGCCAGCAGCCGACTAGCGGGAGGATCCTACGAGCAGTACTTC. Translation: CASSRLAGGSYEQYF. V and J are TRBV27 and TRBJ2-7; 13 positions agree with TRBD2. Germline CDR1 and CDR2: MNHEY and SMNVEV (reference sequence). V dropped 6 bases and J dropped 1; count of bases not matched to a gene: 3. The CDR3 contains 15 residues.

Only one count was recorded for this clone. V and J are TRBV7-2 and TRBJ2-7; possible D gene TRBD2, 6 bases. The length of the CDR3 is 14 residues. V lost 5 bases and J 4 bases, leaving 15 bases between the germline ends. Germline V gene data show CDR1 as SGHTA and CDR2 as FQGNSA. The CDR3 protein is CASSQDRLAYEQYF. Here the CDR3 DNA reads TGTGCCAGCAGCCAAGATCGGCTAGCGTACGAGCAGTACTTC.

This clone has a handful of counts. A much larger clone is a single base away; this may be a read error. Different DNA sequences within this sample yield the same CDR3. The chain combines TRBV28 with TRBJ2-7; no clear D gene. This CDR3 contains 11 residues. Trimming took off 5 bases at V and 3 bases at J, with 5 bases between the two ends. CDR1 is MDHEN, CDR2 SYDVKM, per germline. CDR3 loop: CASSHRYEQYF. The CDR3 nucleotides read TGTGCCAGCAGTCACCGCTACGAGCAGTACTTC.

V is TRBV11-2 and J is TRBJ1-1; 7 positions agree with TRBD1. The J segment lost 3 bases and the V segment lost 6 bases, leaving 10 bases of the junction unmatched. The germline V gene encodes CDR1 SGHAT and CDR2 FQNNGV. The CDR3 sequence is 15 residues long. For the CDR3, the DNA is TGTGCCAGCAGAACAAACAGGGGTTGGGACACTGAAGCTTTCTTT. As protein: CASRTNRGWDTEAFF.

The CDR3 loop reads CASSDPGTRGNYGYTF. CDR3 DNA sequence: TGTGCCAGCAGTGACCCCGGGACAAGGGGAAACTATGGCTACACCTTC. The chain has TRBV2 and TRBJ1-2; perhaps TRBD1 as D (6 bases). Germline lookup yields CDR1 SNHLY and CDR2 FYNNEI. This CDR3 is built from 16 residues. V was trimmed by 3 bases and J by 2 bases, leaving 16 bases between them. Full variable domain (outside the CDR3, taken from reference TRBV2 and TRBJ1-2): EPEVTQTPSHQVTQMGQEVILRCVPISNHLYFYWYRQILGQKVEFLVSFYNNEISEKSEIFDDQFSVERPDGSNFTLKIRSTKLEDSAMYFCASSDPGTRGNYGYTFGSGTRLTVV.

This chain links TRBV5-5 with TRBJ2-7; 7 nucleotides align to TRBD1. V lost 4 bases, J lost 3 bases, and 10 bases stayed unmatched. The CDR3 sequence is 15 residues long. Per germline, CDR1 SGHKS and CDR2 YYEKEE (reference sequence). CDR3 amino acids: CASSRRQGTLYEQYF. The CDR3 nucleotides read TGTGCCAGCAGCCGACGACAGGGAACACTCTACGAGCAGTACTTC.

This clone has only a few counts. The V call is TRBV6-5, the J call TRBJ2-7; 7 bases are shared with TRBD2. The V gene's germline CDR1 is MNHEY and CDR2 SVGAGI. CDR3 length: 13 amino acids. Trimming cost V 8 bases and J 3 bases; bases outside gene matches: 7. CDR3 region: CASLVRDYYEQYF. Written as DNA, the CDR3 is TGTGCCAGCCTTGTGCGGGACTACTACGAGCAGTACTTC.